This TCR beta chain is drawn from a study of blood T cells in healthy people across ages. Study as a whole: About one barcoded beta molecule per two T cells was captured by template switching.

The CDR3 sequence is 15 residues long. A J-beta primer mix and a sample-barcoded 5' primer were used in a second PCR of about 7 to 12 cycles. TCRdb fed the 5' RACE reads into MiXCR, producing one record per CDR3 protein. Counted here are about 780,000 distinct CDR3 sequences, 62% occurring once; the ten biggest clones make up around a quarter. V gene TRBV12-3 or TRBV12-4 combines with J gene TRBJ2-5, with D perhaps matching TRBD1 (6 bases). Matching the DNA end better, TRBJ2-7 makes the J call doubtful. The clonotype comes from a man aged 30 to 45 in good health. Sequencing used blood. CDR3 loop: CASSLGGGLRGEQYF. The CDR3 DNA sequence: TGTGCCAGCAGTTTGGGTGGGGGCCTAAGGGGCGAGCAGTACTTC.